The T cell receptor beta chain described here comes from a study of cytomegalovirus exposure and HLA in healthy donors. A multiplex PCR was run with 60 Vbeta primers and 13 Jbeta primers. The data were produced by immunoSEQ multiplex PCR, yet TCRdb's version contains in-frame clones alone and is incomplete. Here the sample spans 120,000 to 150,000 clones, 65% to 80% being singletons. Study results and limitations: Analysis was carried out at a later point, and it linked a missense DCLRE1C variant to TCR beta V- and J-gene trimming. Sequencing depth across donors, presence/absence analyses assumed, was roughly uniform. Among TCR sequences, most were rare, though some public TCRs appeared in many donors. TCR beta sequences reportedly predicted most subjects' HLA-A and HLA-B alleles accurately.

A note on this clone: Antigen specificity is unknown.

Germline V gene lookup returns CDR1 LNHDA and CDR2 SQIVND (reference sequence). V was clipped by 3 bases and J by 1 base; unmatched bases: 5. The length of the CDR3 is 15 residues. The specimen sequenced was PBMCs. The V and J genes are TRBV19 and TRBJ2-7, with TRBD1 matching 8 bases. This receptor was taken from a male donor in good health and CMV-seropositive. The CDR3 loop is CASSMEDRVSYEQYF. The CDR3, as DNA: TGTGCCAGTAGTATGGAGGACAGGGTTTCCTACGAGCAGTACTTC.